This T cell receptor (beta chain) was recovered during a study of beta chain features in type 1 diabetes. With regard to this clone: What it binds is unknown.

General study points: In all four CD4+ subsets, TCRB CDR3 length was significantly, moderately reduced in type 1 diabetes.

Purities over 95% were achieved in all sorted populations. Trimming removed 6 bases at V and 0 bases at J, with 12 bases between. The CDR3 contains 15 residues. Germline V CDR1 and CDR2: MNHEY, SVGAGI. Isolated RNA was reverse transcribed in full, so expressed TCRB transcripts were sequenced. The study sequenced naive, central memory and regulatory T cell samples to an average of around 3.4 million reads. The table came from immunoSEQ multiplex PCR; TCRdb's copy has only in-frame clones and leaves some out. This sample has hundreds of thousands of clones, with approximately 13% found just once. Sequenced input: naive CD4+ T cells from blood. The chain recombines TRBV6-5 with TRBJ1-5; D may be TRBD1 (6 bases). The clonotype comes from a man aged 25 to 45 in good health. The CDR3 protein is CASSATGHSNQPQHF. The CDR3 DNA is TGTGCCAGCAGCGCGACAGGACATAGCAATCAGCCCCAGCATTTT.